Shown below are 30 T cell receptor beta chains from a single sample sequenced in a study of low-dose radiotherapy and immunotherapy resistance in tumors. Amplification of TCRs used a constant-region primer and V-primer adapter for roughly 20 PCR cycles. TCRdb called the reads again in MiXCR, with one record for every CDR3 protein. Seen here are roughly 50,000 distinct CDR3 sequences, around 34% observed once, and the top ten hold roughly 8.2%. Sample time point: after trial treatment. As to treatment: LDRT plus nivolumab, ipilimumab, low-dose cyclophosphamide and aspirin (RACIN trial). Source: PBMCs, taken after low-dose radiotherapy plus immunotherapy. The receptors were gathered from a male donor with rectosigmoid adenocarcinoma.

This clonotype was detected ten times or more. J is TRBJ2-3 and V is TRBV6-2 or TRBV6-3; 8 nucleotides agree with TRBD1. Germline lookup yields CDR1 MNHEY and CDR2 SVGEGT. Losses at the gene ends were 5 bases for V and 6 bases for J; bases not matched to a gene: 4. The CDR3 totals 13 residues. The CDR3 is CASSARQGDTQYF. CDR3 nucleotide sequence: TGTGCCAGCAGTGCAAGACAGGGGGATACGCAGTATTTT.

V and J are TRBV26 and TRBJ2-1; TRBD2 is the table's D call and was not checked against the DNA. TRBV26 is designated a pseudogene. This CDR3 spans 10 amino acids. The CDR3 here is CASQSGRPFF. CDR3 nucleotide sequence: TGTGCCAGTCAGAGCGGGAGGCCGTTCTTC.

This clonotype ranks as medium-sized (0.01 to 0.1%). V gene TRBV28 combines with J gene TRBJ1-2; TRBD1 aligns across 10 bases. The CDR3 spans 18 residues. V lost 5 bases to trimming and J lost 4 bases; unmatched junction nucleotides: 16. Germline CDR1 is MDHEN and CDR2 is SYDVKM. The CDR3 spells CASSPHLTGGAALYGYTF. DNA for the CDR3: TGTGCCAGCAGTCCCCACCTGACAGGGGGCGCAGCTCTCTATGGCTACACCTTC.

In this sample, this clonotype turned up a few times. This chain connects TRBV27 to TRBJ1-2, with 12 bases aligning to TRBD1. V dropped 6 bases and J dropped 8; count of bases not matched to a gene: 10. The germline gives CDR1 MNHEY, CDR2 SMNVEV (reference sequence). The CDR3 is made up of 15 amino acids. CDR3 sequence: CASSSTGTGGGGYTF. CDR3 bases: TGTGCCAGCAGCTCAACGGGGACAGGGGGCGGCGGCTACACCTTC.

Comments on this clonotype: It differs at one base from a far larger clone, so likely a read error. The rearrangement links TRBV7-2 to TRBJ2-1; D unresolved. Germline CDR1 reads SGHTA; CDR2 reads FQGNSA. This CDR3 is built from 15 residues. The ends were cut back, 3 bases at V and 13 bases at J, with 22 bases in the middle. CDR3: CASSFFGPIGETQFF. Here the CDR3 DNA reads TGTGCCAGCAGCTTCTTCGGGCCGATCGGTGAGACCCAGTTCTTC.

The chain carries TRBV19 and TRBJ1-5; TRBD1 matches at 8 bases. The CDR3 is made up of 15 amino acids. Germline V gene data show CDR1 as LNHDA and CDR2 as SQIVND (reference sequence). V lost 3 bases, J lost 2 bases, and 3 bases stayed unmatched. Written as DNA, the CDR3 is TGTGCCAGTAGTATCCCAGGGGGCGGCAATCAGCCCCAGCATTTT. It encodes CASSIPGGGNQPQHF.

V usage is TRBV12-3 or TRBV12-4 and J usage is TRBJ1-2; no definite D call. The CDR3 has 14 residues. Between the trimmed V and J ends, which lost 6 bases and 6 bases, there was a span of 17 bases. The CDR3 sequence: CASSTGSVRNGYTF. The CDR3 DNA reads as TGTGCCAGCAGCACTGGGTCGGTGAGAAATGGCTACACCTTC.

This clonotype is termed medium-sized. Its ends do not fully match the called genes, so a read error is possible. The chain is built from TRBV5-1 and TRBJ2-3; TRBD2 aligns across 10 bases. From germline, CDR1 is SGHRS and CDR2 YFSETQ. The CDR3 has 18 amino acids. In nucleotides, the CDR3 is TGTGCCAGCAGCTTACTGGCTAGCGGGAGCGGGAGCACAGATACGCAGTATTTT. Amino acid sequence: CASSLLASGSGSTDTQYF.

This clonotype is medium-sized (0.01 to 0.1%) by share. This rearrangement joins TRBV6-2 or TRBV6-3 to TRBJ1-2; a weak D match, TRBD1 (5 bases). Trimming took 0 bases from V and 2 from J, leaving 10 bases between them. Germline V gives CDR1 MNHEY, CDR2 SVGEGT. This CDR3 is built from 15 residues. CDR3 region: CASSYSQGANYGYTF. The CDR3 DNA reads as TGTGCCAGCAGTTACTCGCAGGGTGCGAACTATGGCTACACCTTC.

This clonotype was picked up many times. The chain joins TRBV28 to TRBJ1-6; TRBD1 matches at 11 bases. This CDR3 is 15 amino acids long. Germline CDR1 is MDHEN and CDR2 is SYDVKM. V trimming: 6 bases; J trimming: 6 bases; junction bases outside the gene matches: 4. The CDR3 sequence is CASSVGTGGNSPLHF. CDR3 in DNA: TGTGCCAGCAGCGTCGGGACAGGGGGTAATTCACCCCTCCACTTT.

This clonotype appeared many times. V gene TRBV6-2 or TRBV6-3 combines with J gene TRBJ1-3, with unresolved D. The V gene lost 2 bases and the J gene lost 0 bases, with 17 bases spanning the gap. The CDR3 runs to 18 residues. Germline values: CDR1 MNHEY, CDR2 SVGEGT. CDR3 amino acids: CASSYRTSPGSSGNTIYF. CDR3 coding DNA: TGTGCCAGCAGTTACCGTACTAGCCCGGGGAGCTCTGGAAACACCATATATTTT.

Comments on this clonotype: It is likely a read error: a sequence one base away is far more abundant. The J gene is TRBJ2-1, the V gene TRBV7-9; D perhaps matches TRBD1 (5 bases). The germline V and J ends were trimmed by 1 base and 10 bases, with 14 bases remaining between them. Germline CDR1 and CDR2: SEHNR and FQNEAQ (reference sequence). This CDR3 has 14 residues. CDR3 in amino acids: CASSLVQGSYEQFF. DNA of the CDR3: TGTGCCAGCAGCTTAGTTCAGGGCTCCTACGAGCAGTTCTTC.

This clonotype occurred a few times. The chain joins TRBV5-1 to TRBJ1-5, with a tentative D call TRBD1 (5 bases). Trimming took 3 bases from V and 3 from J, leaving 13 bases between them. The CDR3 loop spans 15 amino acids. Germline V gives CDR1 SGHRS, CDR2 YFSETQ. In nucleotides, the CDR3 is TGCGCCAGCAGCTCGACCCCGGGACCCAATCAGCCCCAGCATTTT. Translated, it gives CASSSTPGPNQPQHF.

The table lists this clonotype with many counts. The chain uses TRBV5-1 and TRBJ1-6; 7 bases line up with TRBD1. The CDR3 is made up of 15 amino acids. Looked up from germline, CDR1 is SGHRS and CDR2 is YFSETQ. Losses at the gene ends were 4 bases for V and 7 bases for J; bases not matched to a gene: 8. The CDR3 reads CASSTDRADNSPLHF. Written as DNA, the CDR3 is TGCGCCAGCAGCACTGACAGGGCCGACAATTCACCCCTCCACTTT.

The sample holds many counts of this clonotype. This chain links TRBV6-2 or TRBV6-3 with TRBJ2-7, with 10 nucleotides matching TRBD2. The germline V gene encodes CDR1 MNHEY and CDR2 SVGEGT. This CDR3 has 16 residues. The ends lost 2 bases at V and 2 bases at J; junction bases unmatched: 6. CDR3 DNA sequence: TGTGCCAGCAGTTACACTACTAGCGGGATTACCTACGAGCAGTACTTC. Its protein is CASSYTTSGITYEQYF.

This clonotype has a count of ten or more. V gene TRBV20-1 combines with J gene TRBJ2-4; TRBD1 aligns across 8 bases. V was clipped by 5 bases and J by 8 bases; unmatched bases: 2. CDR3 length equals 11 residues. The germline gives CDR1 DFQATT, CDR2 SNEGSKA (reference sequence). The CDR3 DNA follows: TGCAGTGCTCTACAGGGGGACATTCAGTACTTC. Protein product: CSALQGDIQYF.

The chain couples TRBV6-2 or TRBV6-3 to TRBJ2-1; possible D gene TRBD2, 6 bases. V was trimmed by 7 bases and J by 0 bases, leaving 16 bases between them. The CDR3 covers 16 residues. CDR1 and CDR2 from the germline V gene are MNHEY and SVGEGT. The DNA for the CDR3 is TGTGCCAGCACCCTCGCGACTAGTCTCTCCTACAATGAGCAGTTCTTC. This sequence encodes CASTLATSLSYNEQFF.

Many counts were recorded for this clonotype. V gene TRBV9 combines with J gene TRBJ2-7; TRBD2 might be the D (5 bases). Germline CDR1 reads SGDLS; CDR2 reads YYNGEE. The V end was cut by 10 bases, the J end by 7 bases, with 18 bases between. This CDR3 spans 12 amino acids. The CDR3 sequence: CARPDCPVEQYF. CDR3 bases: TGTGCCCGCCCGGACTGTCCGGTGGAGCAGTACTTC.

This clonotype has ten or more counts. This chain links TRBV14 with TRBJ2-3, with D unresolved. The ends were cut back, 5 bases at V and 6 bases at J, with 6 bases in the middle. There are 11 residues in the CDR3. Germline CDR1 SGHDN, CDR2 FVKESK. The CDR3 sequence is CASSFADTQYF. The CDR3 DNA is TGTGCCAGCAGCTTTGCGGATACGCAGTATTTT.

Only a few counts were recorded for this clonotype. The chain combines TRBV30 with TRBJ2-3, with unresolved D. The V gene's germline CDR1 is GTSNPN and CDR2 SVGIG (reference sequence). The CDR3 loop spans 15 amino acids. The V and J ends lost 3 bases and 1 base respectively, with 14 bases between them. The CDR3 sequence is CAWRNLLRGTDTQYF. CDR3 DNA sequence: TGTGCCTGGAGGAATTTACTTAGGGGCACAGATACGCAGTATTTT.

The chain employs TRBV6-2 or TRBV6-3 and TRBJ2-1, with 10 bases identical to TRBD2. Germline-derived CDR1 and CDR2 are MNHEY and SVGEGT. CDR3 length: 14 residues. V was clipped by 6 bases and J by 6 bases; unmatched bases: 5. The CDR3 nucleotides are TGTGCCAGCAGAATTTTAGCGGGGGGCAATGAGCAGTTCTTC. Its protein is CASRILAGGNEQFF.

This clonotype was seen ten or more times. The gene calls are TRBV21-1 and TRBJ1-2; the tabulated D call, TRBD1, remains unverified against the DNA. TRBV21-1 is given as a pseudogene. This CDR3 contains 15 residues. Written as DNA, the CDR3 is TGTGCCAGCAGCCCCCGGACAGGGGACTACTATGGCTACACCTTC. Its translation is CASSPRTGDYYGYTF.

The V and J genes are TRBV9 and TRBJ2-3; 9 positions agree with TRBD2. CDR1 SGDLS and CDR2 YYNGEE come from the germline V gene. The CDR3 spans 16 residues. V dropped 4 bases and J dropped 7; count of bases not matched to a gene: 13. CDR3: CASSQPRGAGGNTQYF. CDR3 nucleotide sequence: TGTGCCAGCAGCCAACCCCGAGGAGCGGGAGGAAATACGCAGTATTTT. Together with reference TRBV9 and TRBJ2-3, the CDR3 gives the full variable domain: DSGVTQTPKHLITATGQRVTLRCSPRSGDLSVYWYQQSLDQGLQFLIQYYNGEERAKGNILERFSAQQFPDLHSELNLSSLELGDSALYFCASSQPRGAGGNTQYFGPGTRLTVL.

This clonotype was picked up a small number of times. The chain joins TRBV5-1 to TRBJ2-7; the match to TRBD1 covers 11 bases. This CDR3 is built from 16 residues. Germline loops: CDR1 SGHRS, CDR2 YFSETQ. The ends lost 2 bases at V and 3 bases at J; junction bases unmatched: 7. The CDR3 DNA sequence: TGCGCCAGCAGCTTTGTGCCCGGGACAGGGGGCTACGAGCAGTACTTC. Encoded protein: CASSFVPGTGGYEQYF.

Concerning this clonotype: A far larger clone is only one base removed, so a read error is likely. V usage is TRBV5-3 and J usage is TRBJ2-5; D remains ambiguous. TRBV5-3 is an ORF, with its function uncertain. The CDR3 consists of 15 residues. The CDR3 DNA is TGTGCCAGCAGCTCGCCGTCTGATTCACAAGAGACCCAGTACTTC. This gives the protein CASSSPSDSQETQYF.

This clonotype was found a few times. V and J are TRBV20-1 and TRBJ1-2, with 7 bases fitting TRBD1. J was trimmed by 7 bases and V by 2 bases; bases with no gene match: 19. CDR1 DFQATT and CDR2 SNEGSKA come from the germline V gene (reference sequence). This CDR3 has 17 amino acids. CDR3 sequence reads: CSARLRGRTEVPTGYTF. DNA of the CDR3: TGCAGTGCTAGATTGAGGGGGCGAACGGAGGTTCCGACTGGCTACACCTTC.

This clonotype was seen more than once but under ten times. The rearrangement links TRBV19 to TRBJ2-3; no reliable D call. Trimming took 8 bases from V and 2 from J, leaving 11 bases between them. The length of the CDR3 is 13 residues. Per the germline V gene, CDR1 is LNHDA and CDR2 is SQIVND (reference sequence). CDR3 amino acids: CASSLSHTDTQYF. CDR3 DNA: TGTGCCAGTTCCCTGTCGCACACAGATACGCAGTATTTT.

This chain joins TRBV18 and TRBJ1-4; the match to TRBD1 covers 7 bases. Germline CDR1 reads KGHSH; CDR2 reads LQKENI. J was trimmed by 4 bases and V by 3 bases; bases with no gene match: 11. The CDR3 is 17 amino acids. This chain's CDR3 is CASSPKGQNFLNEKLFF. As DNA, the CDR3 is TGTGCCAGCTCACCTAAGGGACAGAATTTCCTTAATGAAAAACTGTTTTTT. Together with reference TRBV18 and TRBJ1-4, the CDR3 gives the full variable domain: NAGVMQNPRHLVRRRGQEARLRCSPMKGHSHVYWYRQLPEEGLKFMVYLQKENIIDESGMPKERFSAEFPKEGPSILRIQQVVRGDSAAYFCASSPKGQNFLNEKLFFGSGTQLSVL.

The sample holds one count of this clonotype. The CDR3 loop reads CATSDSDLAGGKGAQYF. CDR3 in DNA: TGTGCCACCAGTGATTCAGACCTAGCGGGGGGCAAAGGTGCGCAGTATTTT. V is TRBV24-1 and J is TRBJ2-3; 11 nucleotides line up with TRBD2. The CDR3 is 17 residues long. V trimming: 2 bases; J trimming: 10 bases; junction bases outside the gene matches: 13. Germline assignment: CDR1 KGHDR and CDR2 SFDVKD.

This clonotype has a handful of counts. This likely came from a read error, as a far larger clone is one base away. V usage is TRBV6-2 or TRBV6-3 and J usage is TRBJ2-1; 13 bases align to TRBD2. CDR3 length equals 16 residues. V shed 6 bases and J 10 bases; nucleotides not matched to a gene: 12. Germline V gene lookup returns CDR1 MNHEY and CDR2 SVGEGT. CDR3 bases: TGTGCCAGCAGAACAGCCGGGACTAGCGGGACCTACGAGCAGTTCTTC. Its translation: CASRTAGTSGTYEQFF.